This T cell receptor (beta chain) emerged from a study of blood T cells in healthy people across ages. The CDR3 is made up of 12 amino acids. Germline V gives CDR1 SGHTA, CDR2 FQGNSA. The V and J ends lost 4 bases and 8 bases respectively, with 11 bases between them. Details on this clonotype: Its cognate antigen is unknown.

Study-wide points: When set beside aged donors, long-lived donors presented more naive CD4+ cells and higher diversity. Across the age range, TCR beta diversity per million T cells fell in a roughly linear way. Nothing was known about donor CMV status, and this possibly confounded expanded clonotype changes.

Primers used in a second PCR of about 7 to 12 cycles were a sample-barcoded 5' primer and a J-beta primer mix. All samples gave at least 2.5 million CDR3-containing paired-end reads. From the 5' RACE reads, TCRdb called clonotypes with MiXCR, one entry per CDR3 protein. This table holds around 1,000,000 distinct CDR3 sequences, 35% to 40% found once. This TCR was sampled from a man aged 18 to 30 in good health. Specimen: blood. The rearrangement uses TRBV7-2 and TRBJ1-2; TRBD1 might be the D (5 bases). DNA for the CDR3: TGTGCCAGCAGCTCCCTTGGGGCCGGCTACACCTTC. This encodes CASSSLGAGYTF.